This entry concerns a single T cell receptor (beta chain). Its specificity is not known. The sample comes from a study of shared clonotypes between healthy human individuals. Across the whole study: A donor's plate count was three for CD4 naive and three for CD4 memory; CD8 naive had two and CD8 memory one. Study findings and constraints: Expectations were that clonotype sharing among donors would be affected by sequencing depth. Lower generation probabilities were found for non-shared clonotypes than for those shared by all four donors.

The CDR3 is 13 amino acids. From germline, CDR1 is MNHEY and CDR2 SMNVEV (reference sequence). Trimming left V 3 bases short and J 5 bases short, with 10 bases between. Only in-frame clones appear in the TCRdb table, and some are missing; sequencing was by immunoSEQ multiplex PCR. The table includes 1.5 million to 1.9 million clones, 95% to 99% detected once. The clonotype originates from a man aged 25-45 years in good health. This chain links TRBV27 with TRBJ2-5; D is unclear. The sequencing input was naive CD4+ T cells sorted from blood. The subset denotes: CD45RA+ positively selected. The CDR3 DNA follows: TGTGCCAGCAGTTTTCGGTCGTCGGAGACCCAGTACTTC. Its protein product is CASSFRSSETQYF.